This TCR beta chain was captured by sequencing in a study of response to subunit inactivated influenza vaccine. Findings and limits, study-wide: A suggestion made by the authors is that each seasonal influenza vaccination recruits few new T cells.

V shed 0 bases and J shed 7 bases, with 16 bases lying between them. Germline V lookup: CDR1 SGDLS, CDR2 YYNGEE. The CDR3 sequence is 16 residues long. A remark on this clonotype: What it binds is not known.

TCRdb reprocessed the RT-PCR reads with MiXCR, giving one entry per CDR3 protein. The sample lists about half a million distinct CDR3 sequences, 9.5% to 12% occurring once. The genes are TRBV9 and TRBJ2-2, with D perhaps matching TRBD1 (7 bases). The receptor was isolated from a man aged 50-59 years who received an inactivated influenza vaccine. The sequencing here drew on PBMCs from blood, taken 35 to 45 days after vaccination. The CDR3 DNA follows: TGTGCCAGCAGCGTAGGGAGCAGGGGGGAGCACGGGGAGCTGTTTTTT. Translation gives CASSVGSRGEHGELFF.